A selection of T cell receptor beta chains follows, all from one sample in a study of T cell repertoires in cytomegalovirus infection. Their antigen targets remain unknown. TCRdb passed the reads through MiXCR, listing each CDR3 protein once. The table records tens of thousands of distinct CDR3 sequences, roughly 20% of them present only once. The sequencing used CD8+ T cells from cultured PBMCs, collected from culture after CMV antigen stimulation. The receptors originated from a human donor in good health (CMV status not recorded). Some clones in this sample may be carry-over from other donors' samples. Both conserved end residues are part of each CDR3. A D gene is named only where the DNA matches it firmly. The size field is filled for only some rows; it gives once, few, many or a size class.

j_call	d_call	v_call	clone_size	cdr3_aa	cdr3_nt
TRBJ1-1	-	TRBV27	-	CASISDERAGNTEAFF	TGTGCCAGCATATCCGACGAGCGGGCAGGGAACACTGAAGCTTTCTTT
TRBJ2-7	TRBD2	TRBV27	-	CASSLRGLEIYEQYF	TGTGCCAGCAGTTTAAGAGGACTAGAGATCTACGAGCAGTACTTC
TRBJ2-2	TRBD2	TRBV2	few	CASNALAGDRRELFF	TGTGCCAGCAACGCACTAGCGGGGGACCGCAGGGAGCTGTTTTTT
TRBJ1-5	-	TRBV6-2/TRBV6-3	many	CATARRGDSQPQHF	TGTGCCACCGCCCGAAGGGGAGATAGTCAGCCCCAGCATTTT
TRBJ2-3	-	TRBV4-3	-	CASSQVGRGGTDTQYF	TGCGCCAGCAGCCAAGTGGGCAGAGGCGGCACAGATACGCAGTATTTT
TRBJ2-1	TRBD2	TRBV12-3/TRBV12-4	-	CASGKSGLAGGEQFF	TGTGCCAGCGGCAAATCCGGGCTAGCGGGAGGTGAGCAGTTCTTC
TRBJ1-2	-	TRBV6-5	few	CPSSYSGTRGYTF	TGTCCCAGCAGTTACTCGGGCACGAGAGGCTACACCTTC
TRBJ1-1	-	TRBV14	-	CASSRIRDMNTEAFF	TGTGCCAGCAGCCGGATTCGGGACATGAACACTGAAGCTTTCTTT
TRBJ2-7	-	TRBV4-1	-	CASSQTQSYEQYF	TGCGCCAGCAGCCAAACACAGAGTTACGAGCAGTACTTC
TRBJ2-7	-	TRBV20-1	few	CSARDLDTDYEQYF	TGCAGTGCTAGAGATCTTGACACAGACTACGAGCAGTACTTC
TRBJ2-3	-	TRBV7-2	medium-sized	CASSLWEQGGADTQYF	TGTGCCAGCAGCTTATGGGAACAGGGTGGCGCAGATACGCAGTATTTT
TRBJ2-1	-	TRBV7-8	medium-sized	CASSLAGQMGQFF	TGTGCCAGCAGCTTAGCCGGCCAAATGGGGCAGTTCTTC
TRBJ1-2	-	TRBV7-2	few	CASSLWRAGVGYTF	TGTGCCAGCAGCTTATGGCGGGCAGGGGTCGGCTACACCTTC
TRBJ2-7	TRBD2	TRBV7-2	-	CASSPATSGGNYEQYF	TGTGCCAGCAGCCCGGCCACTAGCGGGGGTAACTACGAGCAGTACTTC
TRBJ1-2	-	TRBV9	few	CASSQSVYNYGYTF	TGTGCCAGCAGCCAAAGCGTCTATAACTATGGCTACACCTTC
TRBJ1-2	-	TRBV29-1	-	CSVEKGGTYGYTF	TGCAGCGTTGAAAAGGGAGGGACCTATGGCTACACCTTC
TRBJ2-1	TRBD1	TRBV11-1	-	CASSLEQGTYNEQFF	TGTGCCAGCAGCTTAGAACAGGGGACCTACAATGAGCAGTTCTTC
TRBJ2-1	TRBD2	TRBV5-5	few	CASSSRLAGGLYNEQFF	TGTGCCAGCAGCTCTAGACTAGCGGGAGGACTCTACAATGAGCAGTTCTTC
TRBJ2-1	-	TRBV27	-	CASSLPGDEQFF	TGTGCCAGCAGTCTTCCCGGGGATGAGCAGTTCTTC
TRBJ1-1	-	TRBV7-6	once	CASSSHYTEAFF	TGTGCCAGCAGCTCCCACTACACTGAAGCTTTCTTT
TRBJ2-7	-	TRBV10-3	many	CAISRAAGSSYEQYF	TGTGCCATCAGTCGGGCCGCGGGGTCCTCCTACGAGCAGTACTTC
TRBJ2-5	-	TRBV19	-	CASSTRQETQYF	TGTGCCAGTAGTACCCGCCAAGAGACCCAGTACTTC
TRBJ2-1	TRBD2	TRBV7-8	many	CASSLGTSGSQQFF	TGTGCCAGCAGCCTAGGGACTAGCGGGAGCCAGCAGTTCTTC
TRBJ2-3	TRBD1	TRBV12-3/TRBV12-4	many	CASRPTGQGDTQYF	TGTGCCAGCAGACCAACCGGACAGGGTGATACGCAGTATTTT
TRBJ2-1	TRBD2	TRBV7-8	-	CASSLSASGSSYNEQFF	TGTGCCAGCAGCTTATCGGCTAGCGGGAGCTCCTACAATGAGCAGTTCTTC
TRBJ1-3	TRBD1	TRBV7-9	many	CASATGDLSGNTIYF	TGTGCCAGCGCCACAGGGGACCTCTCTGGAAACACCATATATTTT
TRBJ2-7	-	TRBV11-1	large	CASSLLEGETYEQYF	TGTGCCAGCAGCCTCCTGGAGGGGGAAACCTACGAGCAGTACTTC
TRBJ2-1	TRBD2	TRBV28	-	CASSFRGGWLANEQFF	TGTGCCAGCAGTTTTCGGGGGGGTTGGTTGGCCAATGAGCAGTTCTTC
TRBJ2-4	TRBD2	TRBV12-3/TRBV12-4	-	CASTRGGGDIQYF	TGTGCCAGCACGCGGGGGGGCGGGGACATTCAGTACTTC
TRBJ2-1	-	TRBV12-3/TRBV12-4	-	CASSLSYEQFF	TGTGCCAGCAGTTTATCCTATGAGCAGTTCTTC
TRBJ2-1	TRBD2	TRBV7-2	few	CASSSVGLAGFQFF	TGTGCCAGCAGCTCAGTGGGACTAGCGGGGTTCCAGTTCTTC
TRBJ1-2	-	TRBV7-2	few	CASSPVSGMGVNYGYTF	TGTGCCAGCAGCCCTGTGTCGGGAATGGGGGTAAACTATGGCTACACCTTC
TRBJ1-5	-	TRBV6-6	-	CASSKPWGSNQPQHF	TGTGCCAGCAGTAAACCGTGGGGGAGCAATCAGCCCCAGCATTTT
TRBJ1-5	-	TRBV4-1	-	CASSQVEDRIKPQHF	TGCGCCAGCAGCCAAGTGGAGGACCGGATTAAGCCCCAGCATTTT
TRBJ2-5	TRBD1	TRBV7-9	-	CASTGTGSETQYF	TGTGCCAGCACCGGGACAGGGAGCGAGACCCAGTACTTC
TRBJ1-1	-	TRBV12-3/TRBV12-4	few	CASSIRTAEAFF	TGTGCCAGCAGCATCAGGACAGCTGAAGCTTTCTTT
TRBJ2-1	-	TRBV6-2/TRBV6-3	-	CASSLKEIWDEQFF	TGTGCCAGCAGTTTAAAGGAGATTTGGGATGAGCAGTTCTTC
TRBJ1-1	TRBD1	TRBV7-2	many	CASSFRQGRITEAFF	TGTGCCAGCAGCTTTAGACAGGGAAGGATCACTGAAGCTTTCTTT